The rows below give T cell receptor beta chains drawn from one sample of a study of OX40 agonist ivuxolimab in advanced cancers. Using immunoSEQ multiplex PCR, the repertoire was profiled, and TCRdb retains in-frame clones only, with some absent. Here the sample spans around 23,000 clones, 77% being singletons. The material sequenced was CD4+ or CD8+ T cells sorted from blood, taken in a trial of the OX40 agonist ivuxolimab. Receptors were obtained from an adult with an advanced solid tumor such as melanoma, head and neck, liver or kidney cancer. The CDR3 runs from the conserved cysteine through the conserved F or W. The order of the fields is D gene, J gene, clone size, V gene, CDR3 DNA, CDR3 protein. The D gene is left open where the match is weak. For some rows the clone size is stated as once, few or many, or as a class when expanded; others skip it.

TRBD1	TRBJ1-1	medium-sized	TRBV5-4	TGTGCCAGCAGCTTGTTGGGCGGACAGGGGTTACCGAACACTGAAGCTTTCTTT	CASSLLGGQGLPNTEAFF
TRBD1	TRBJ2-5	.	TRBV6-1	TGTGCCAGCAGTTCCTGGGACAGCCGGGAAGAGACCCAGTACTTC	CASSSWDSREETQYF
.	TRBJ2-2	few	TRBV9	TGTGCCAGCAGCGCCCCCCCGTGGGGGGGCCGTCCCGGGGAGCTGTTTTTT	CASSAPPWGGRPGELFF
.	TRBJ1-2	.	TRBV10-3	TGTGCCATCAGTGAGGAGCAGGCTCTGGGCTACACCTTC	CAISEEQALGYTF
.	TRBJ2-7	few	TRBV19	TGTGCCAGTAGTAAAGCGACAGGTCCCCACGAGCAGTACTTC	CASSKATGPHEQYF
TRBD1	TRBJ1-2	.	TRBV7-9	TGTGCCAGCAGCTCATCCGGGACAGAGATATATGGCTACACCTTC	CASSSSGTEIYGYTF
.	TRBJ2-2	.	TRBV5-6	TGTGCCAGCAGCAGAGGAGACGGCCTCACCGGGGAGCTGTTTTTT	CASSRGDGLTGELFF
.	TRBJ2-7	.	TRBV7-2	TGTGCCAGCAGCTTAGGCGGAGGGGGCGGTTACGAGCAGTACTTC	CASSLGGGGGYEQYF
.	TRBJ1-5	.	TRBV7-6	TGTGCCAGCAGCCCAACAGGGAATCAGCCCCAGCATTTT	CASSPTGNQPQHF
.	TRBJ1-6	.	TRBV9	TGTGCCAGCAGCGCTTACAGGGATTATAATTCACCCCTCCACTTT	CASSAYRDYNSPLHF
.	TRBJ2-5	.	TRBV5-5	TGTGCCAGCAGCTTGAGGGGGGGAGCGGGAGAGACCCAGTACTTC	CASSLRGGAGETQYF
.	TRBJ2-1	.	TRBV2	TGTGCCAGCAGTCCGGGGGACCATGAGCAGTTCTTC	CASSPGDHEQFF
TRBD2	TRBJ2-7	.	TRBV19	TGTGCCACCTCCGGGACTAGCGGGGGGTACGAGCAGTACTTC	CATSGTSGGYEQYF